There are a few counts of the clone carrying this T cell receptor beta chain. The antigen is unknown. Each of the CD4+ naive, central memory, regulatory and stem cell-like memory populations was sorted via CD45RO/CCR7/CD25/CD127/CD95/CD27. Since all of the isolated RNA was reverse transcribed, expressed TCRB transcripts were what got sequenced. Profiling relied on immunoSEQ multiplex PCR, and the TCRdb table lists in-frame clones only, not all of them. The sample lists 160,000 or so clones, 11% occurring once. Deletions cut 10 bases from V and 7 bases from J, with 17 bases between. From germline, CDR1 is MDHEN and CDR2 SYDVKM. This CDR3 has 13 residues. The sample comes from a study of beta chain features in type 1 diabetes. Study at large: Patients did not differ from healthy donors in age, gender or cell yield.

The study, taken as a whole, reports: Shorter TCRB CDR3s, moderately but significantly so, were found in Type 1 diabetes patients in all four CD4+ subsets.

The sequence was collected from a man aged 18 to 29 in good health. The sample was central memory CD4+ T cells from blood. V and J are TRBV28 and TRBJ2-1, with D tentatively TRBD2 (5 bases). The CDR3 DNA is TGTGCCACCCAGAAGGACTTTAGTAATGAGCAGTTCTTC. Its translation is CATQKDFSNEQFF. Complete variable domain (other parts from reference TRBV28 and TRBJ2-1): DVKVTQSSRYLVKRTGEKVFLECVQDMDHENMFWYRQDPGLGLRLIYFSYDVKMKEKGDIPEGYSVSREKKERFSLILESASTNQTSMYLCATQKDFSNEQFFGPGTRLTVL.